The next 32 T cell receptor beta chains were all read from a single sample in a study of blood T cells in healthy people across ages. Using a J-beta primer mix together with a sample-barcoded 5' primer, a second PCR was run for roughly 6 to 12 cycles. One entry per CDR3 protein results from TCRdb running MiXCR on the 5' RACE reads. The sample holds about 650,000 distinct CDR3 sequences, about 30% seen once. The material sequenced was blood. The origin of the receptors is a woman aged 80 or over in good health.

This clonotype was observed a handful of times. A read error may produce the germline difference seen at one junction end. This chain joins TRBV7-8 and TRBJ1-6, with 7 bases matching TRBD1. The CDR3 consists of 16 residues. Germline lookup yields CDR1 SGHVS and CDR2 FQNEAQ. CDR3 loop: CASSLEGALNNSPRHF. The CDR3 DNA reads as TGTGCCAGCAGCTTAGAGGGGGCACTTAATAATTCACCCCGCCACTTT.

This clonotype has ten or more counts. The chain employs TRBV29-1 and TRBJ2-1; tentatively, D is TRBD2 (5 bases). This CDR3 has 13 amino acids. CDR1 is SQVTM and CDR2 is ANQGSEA in the germline V gene. V was clipped by 0 bases and J by 6 bases, with 9 bases between them. CDR3 DNA: TGCAGCGTTGAAGACGGCCGGGGCAATGAGCAGTTCTTC. Encoded protein: CSVEDGRGNEQFF.

This clonotype was detected only once. A much more abundant neighbour one base away suggests this may be a read error. No DNA is shown, since the ends of the CDR3 on it are uncertain; the CDR3 is the one TCRdb lists. V usage is TRBV27 and J usage is TRBJ2-1; the table's D call, TRBD1, was not checked against the DNA. The germline V gene has CDR1 MNHEY and CDR2 SMNVEV (reference sequence). Both ends counted, the CDR3 spans 16 residues. CDR3 protein: CASSFGGGIPGNERFF.

This clonotype was counted once. The CDR3 does not end in the conserved phenylalanine or tryptophan, so this is likely a read error. The rearrangement joins TRBV20-1 to TRBJ2-1, with 11 positions matching TRBD2. The germline CDR1 and CDR2 sequences are DFQATT and SNEGSKA (reference sequence). This CDR3 is built from 15 residues. The J segment lost 1 base and the V segment lost 1 base, leaving 0 bases of the junction unmatched. The CDR3 sequence: CSARASGGSYNEQFC. CDR3 bases: TGCAGTGCTAGAGCTAGCGGGGGGTCCTACAATGAGCAGTTCTGC.

Comment on this clonotype: A read error is possible here, since a much larger clone lies one base away. This CDR3 reads CASSFRGGDQGTQYF. CDR3 DNA: TGTGCCAGCAGCTTTCGGGGGGGTGACCAAGGGACCCAGTACTTC. This chain joins TRBV7-9 and TRBJ2-5; TRBD2 agrees at 8 bases. This CDR3 is built from 15 residues. Germline V gene sequence: CDR1 SEHNR, CDR2 FQNEAQ (reference sequence).

This clonotype was found many times. The J gene is TRBJ2-3, the V gene TRBV20-1, with D unresolved. The V gene's germline CDR1 is DFQATT and CDR2 SNEGSKA (reference sequence). CDR3 length equals 12 residues. V shed 6 bases and J shed 6 bases, with 13 bases lying between them. The CDR3 DNA is TGCAGTGCCCCCGGACCTAAGGATACGCAGTATTTT. It encodes CSAPGPKDTQYF.

At least ten counts were recorded for this clonotype. V usage is TRBV7-2 and J usage is TRBJ1-6; tentatively, D is TRBD1 (6 bases). V lost 1 base and J 6 bases, leaving 13 bases between the germline ends. This CDR3 comprises 16 residues. Germline CDR1 SGHTA, CDR2 FQGNSA. The CDR3 sequence is CASSLGGRGFNSPLHF. The CDR3 bases are TGTGCCAGCAGCTTAGGGGGCAGGGGATTTAATTCACCCCTCCACTTT.

Worth noting for this clonotype: A much larger clonotype is one base distant, so this may be a read error. The chain carries TRBV3-1 and TRBJ2-1, with D tentatively TRBD2 (5 bases). V lost 5 bases and J 10 bases, leaving 12 bases between the germline ends. CDR1 is LGHDT, CDR2 YNNKEL, per germline (reference sequence). The CDR3 sequence is 12 residues long. The CDR3 loop reads CASSTSGYEQFF. The CDR3 nucleotides are TGTGCCAGCAGCACGTCGGGGTACGAGCAGTTCTTC.

This clonotype came up many times. The J gene is TRBJ1-1, the V gene TRBV3-1, with a tentative D call TRBD1 (5 bases). CDR3 size: 13 residues. CDR1 LGHDT and CDR2 YNNKEL come from the germline V gene (reference sequence). Trimming pared 7 bases from V and 5 bases from J, leaving 14 bases between. The CDR3 DNA follows: TGTGCCAGCAATCATGAGGGGCGTACTGAAGCTTTCTTT. It codes for CASNHEGRTEAFF.

Of note for this clonotype: Just one base apart from a much larger clone, this may be a read error. V and J are TRBV5-1 and TRBJ2-6; no reliable D call. The CDR3 length is 14 residues. Germline lookup yields CDR1 SGHRS and CDR2 YFSETQ. V was shortened by 0 bases and J by 0 bases, with 1 base between the two germline ends. The CDR3: CASSLASGANVLTF. CDR3 DNA sequence: TGCGCCAGCAGCTTGGCCTCTGGGGCCAACGTCCTGACTTTC.

There are many counts of this clonotype. The chain joins TRBV20-1 to TRBJ1-5; possibly TRBD1 for D (5 bases). The CDR3 extends over 13 amino acids. The germline V gene encodes CDR1 DFQATT and CDR2 SNEGSKA (reference sequence). Trimming stripped 3 bases from V and 8 bases from J, with 14 bases between. As DNA, the CDR3 is TGCAGTGCTAGGACTCCGGGCAGGGAGCCCCAGCATTTT. Its protein product is CSARTPGREPQHF.

The chain recombines TRBV30 with TRBJ1-1; TRBD1 matches 7 bases. The ends lost 3 bases at V and 7 bases at J; junction bases unmatched: 2. Per germline, CDR1 GTSNPN and CDR2 SVGIG (reference sequence). There are 11 residues in the CDR3. CDR3 sequence (DNA): TGTGCCTGGAGGGACAGGTTTGAAGCTTTCTTT. It encodes CAWRDRFEAFF.

The table lists this clonotype with many counts. This chain joins TRBV6-5 and TRBJ2-1; TRBD1 matches at 9 bases. CDR3 length equals 15 residues. Germline lookup yields CDR1 MNHEY and CDR2 SVGAGI. Trimming cost V 7 bases and J 3 bases; bases outside gene matches: 7. The CDR3 protein is CASTSQGQGYNEQFF. The DNA for the CDR3 is TGTGCCAGCACCAGCCAGGGACAGGGCTACAATGAGCAGTTCTTC.

Points on this clonotype: A much larger clone differs by one base, so this may be a read error. No conserved phenylalanine or tryptophan ends this CDR3, so it is likely a read error. This sequence joins TRBV12-3 or TRBV12-4 and TRBJ1-1; the D gene is possibly TRBD1 (5 bases). The CDR3 is 15 residues long. V lost 5 bases and J lost 4, with 17 bases in between. The CDR3 spells CASSPDVGVSTEAFC. The DNA for the CDR3 is TGTGCCAGCAGTCCCGACGTAGGGGTTTCCACTGAAGCTTTCTGT.

The chain uses TRBV5-6 and TRBJ1-1, with 9 bases identical to TRBD1. J lost 10 bases, V lost 5 bases, and 18 bases had no gene match. The CDR3 is 16 amino acids. The germline gives CDR1 SGHDT, CDR2 YYEEEE. Here the CDR3 DNA reads TGTGCCAGCAGTCGGGTTCCGGGACAGGGAAGTTCGGGAGCTTTCTTT. This translates into CASSRVPGQGSSGAFF.

This clonotype occurred many times. This chain joins TRBV9 and TRBJ2-5; maybe TRBD2 (6 bases). V lost 0 bases and J lost 3, with 9 bases in between. This CDR3 spans 14 amino acids. Germline CDR1 reads SGDLS; CDR2 reads YYNGEE. As DNA, the CDR3 is TGTGCCAGCAGCGTAGGTGGAGGGGAAGAGACCCAGTACTTC. Protein sequence: CASSVGGGEETQYF.

This clonotype appeared many times. This chain connects TRBV20-1 to TRBJ2-3; D not certain. With 3 bases removed from V and 1 base from J, the gap between germline ends came to 8 bases. The CDR3 loop spans 13 amino acids. In germline, CDR1 is DFQATT, CDR2 SNEGSKA (reference sequence). The DNA for the CDR3 is TGCAGTGCTAGTGGCGTTGGCACAGATACGCAGTATTTT. It codes for CSASGVGTDTQYF.

This clonotype was detected only a few times. The chain joins TRBV3-1 to TRBJ1-1, with D uncertain. In germline, CDR1 is LGHDT, CDR2 YNNKEL (reference sequence). V was cut by 1 base and J by 4 bases, with 10 bases left in between. This CDR3 region has 14 residues. The CDR3 DNA reads as TGTGCCAGCAGCCAAGGCTTGAGTGGCACTGAAGCTTTCTTT. Translating it yields CASSQGLSGTEAFF.

This clonotype was seen repeatedly, ten times or more. The V gene is TRBV9, the J gene TRBJ2-7; tentatively, D is TRBD2 (5 bases). The CDR3 length is 13 residues. From germline, CDR1 is SGDLS and CDR2 YYNGEE. The V end lost 2 bases, the J end lost 6 bases, and 12 bases lay between the germline ends. The CDR3 here is CASSVAGSGEQYF. Here the CDR3 DNA reads TGTGCCAGCAGCGTGGCGGGTTCGGGCGAGCAGTACTTC.

This clonotype was counted many times. The chain couples TRBV27 to TRBJ2-1; 13 bases map to TRBD2. V dropped 5 bases and J dropped 4; count of bases not matched to a gene: 5. This CDR3 is 16 amino acids long. Germline values: CDR1 MNHEY, CDR2 SMNVEV (reference sequence). This chain's CDR3 is CASSIRLAGGYNEQFF. CDR3 coding DNA: TGTGCCAGCAGTATTAGACTAGCGGGGGGTTACAATGAGCAGTTCTTC.

This clonotype was recorded once. The chain carries TRBV7-2 and TRBJ1-1, with D perhaps TRBD1 (6 bases). Germline lookup yields CDR1 SGHTA and CDR2 FQGNSA. This CDR3 is 15 amino acids long. The V end was cut by 0 bases, the J end by 4 bases, with 12 bases between. CDR3 sequence reads: CASSLAAGVSTEAFF. As DNA, the CDR3 is TGTGCCAGCAGCTTAGCGGCAGGGGTAAGCACTGAAGCTTTCTTT.

This chain links TRBV2 with TRBJ2-1, with TRBD1 identical over 10 bases. Per germline, CDR1 SNHLY and CDR2 FYNNEI. V lost 6 bases and J lost 10; bases outside the gene matches: 12. This CDR3 is built from 15 residues. The CDR3 sequence: CASRDSGTGAHEQFF. The CDR3 DNA reads TGTGCCAGCAGGGACTCCGGGACAGGGGCCCACGAGCAGTTCTTC.

This clonotype was seen a handful of times. The chain combines TRBV20-1 with TRBJ2-5, with 9 bases identical to TRBD2. CDR1 and CDR2 (germline): DFQATT, SNEGSKA (reference sequence). The ends lost 0 bases at V and 11 bases at J; junction bases unmatched: 13. CDR3 length: 15 amino acids. This chain's CDR3 is CSARDRLAGVGEQYF. In nucleotides, the CDR3 is TGCAGTGCTAGAGATCGTTTAGCGGGAGTAGGTGAGCAGTACTTC.

This clonotype has a count of ten or more. This rearrangement joins TRBV5-1 to TRBJ2-1; 7 bases are a match to TRBD1. CDR3 size: 14 residues. Germline V gene data show CDR1 as SGHRS and CDR2 as YFSETQ. J was trimmed by 7 bases and V by 0 bases; bases with no gene match: 4. Written as DNA, the CDR3 is TGCGCCAGCAGCTTGGGACAGGGACGGAATGAGCAGTTCTTC. The encoded protein is CASSLGQGRNEQFF. Looking up the rest from reference TRBV5-1 and TRBJ2-1 gives the full variable domain: KAGVTQTPRYLIKTRGQQVTLSCSPISGHRSVSWYQQTPGQGLQFLFEYFSETQRNKGNFPGRFSGRQFSNSRSEMNVSTLELGDSALYLCASSLGQGRNEQFFGPGTRLTVL.

This clonotype was observed a handful of times. A much bigger clone sits one base away, suggesting this may be a read error. The chain couples TRBV5-1 to TRBJ2-5; 9 bases agree with TRBD1. The V gene end was trimmed by 4 bases and the J gene end by 11 bases; junction bases not matched to a gene: 15. CDR1 and CDR2 from the germline V gene are SGHRS and YFSETQ. CDR3 length: 15 amino acids. The CDR3 is CASSGWDRAGDEQYF. The CDR3 DNA reads TGCGCCAGCAGCGGCTGGGACAGGGCGGGGGATGAGCAGTACTTC. The full variable domain, its missing parts supplied by reference TRBV5-1 and TRBJ2-5, is KAGVTQTPRYLIKTRGQQVTLSCSPISGHRSVSWYQQTPGQGLQFLFEYFSETQRNKGNFPGRFSGRQFSNSRSEMNVSTLELGDSALYLCASSGWDRAGDEQYFGPGTRLLVL.

This clonotype was observed a handful of times. This chain joins TRBV19 and TRBJ2-7; 9 positions match TRBD1. Germline values: CDR1 LNHDA, CDR2 SQIVND (reference sequence). After removal of 4 bases from V and 0 bases from J, the junction contained 4 bases not matched to a gene. The CDR3 has 15 residues. CDR3 residues: CASSKQGAASYEQYF. CDR3 DNA sequence: TGTGCCAGTAGTAAACAGGGGGCCGCCTCCTACGAGCAGTACTTC.

This clonotype was seen a handful of times. The chain uses TRBV20-1 and TRBJ1-2, with D uncertain. V was clipped by 1 base and J by 2 bases, with 11 bases between them. This CDR3 region has 14 residues. CDR1 DFQATT and CDR2 SNEGSKA come from the germline V gene (reference sequence). CDR3 amino acids: CSARAVATNYGYTF. The DNA of the CDR3 is TGCAGTGCTAGAGCGGTTGCAACGAACTATGGCTACACCTTC.

This clonotype was counted at least ten times. V and J are TRBV20-1 and TRBJ2-5; 16 bases agree with TRBD2. V gave up 6 bases and J gave up 1 base; unmatched junction bases: 11. The CDR3 has 18 residues. Germline CDR1 DFQATT, CDR2 SNEGSKA (reference sequence). Here the CDR3 reads CSAQSGLAGGSLQETQYF. In nucleotides, the CDR3 is TGCAGTGCCCAATCGGGACTAGCGGGAGGGAGTCTCCAAGAGACCCAGTACTTC.

This clonotype was recorded many times. The genes are TRBV19 and TRBJ2-4; either TRBD1 or TRBD2 may supply D (5 bases each). CDR3 length equals 14 residues. The V and J ends lost 1 base and 8 bases respectively, with 12 bases between them. The germline CDR1 and CDR2 sequences are LNHDA and SQIVND (reference sequence). The CDR3: CASSIGLGVDIQYF. The CDR3 DNA reads TGTGCCAGTAGTATAGGATTGGGGGTGGACATTCAGTACTTC.

As for this clonotype: With a much larger clone just one base away, this may be a read error. The chain links TRBV10-2 to TRBJ2-7; 12 nucleotides line up with TRBD1. CDR3 length equals 13 residues. Germline CDR1 is WSHSY and CDR2 is SAAADI. The CDR3 coding sequence is TGCACCAGCTCCGGGACAGGGGGCATCGGGCAGTACTTC. Residues: CTSSGTGGIGQYF.

Note on this clonotype: This may stem from a read error, because a much larger clone lies one nucleotide away. The chain couples TRBV3-1 to TRBJ1-2, with D unresolved. The CDR3 sequence is 14 residues long. V lost 0 bases to trimming and J lost 7 bases, with 12 bases between them. Germline CDR1 is LGHDT and CDR2 is YNNKEL (reference sequence). The DNA for the CDR3 is TGTGCCAGCAGCCAAGATGTGACAAGCTGTGGCTACACCTTC. Translated, it gives CASSQDVTSCGYTF.

This clonotype was picked up many times. The CDR3 sequence: CASFRRPTSGANVLTF. The CDR3 DNA is TGTGCCAGCTTCCGGCGTCCCACCTCTGGGGCCAACGTCCTGACTTTC. V usage is TRBV2 and J usage is TRBJ2-6, with unresolved D. This CDR3 has 16 amino acids. Germline V gives CDR1 SNHLY, CDR2 FYNNEI. Trimming left V 8 bases short and J 0 bases short, with 14 bases between.